The clone carrying this TCR beta chain was detected once. Antigen specificity is unknown. Germline CDR1 is KGHSH and CDR2 is LQKENI. The germline V and J ends were trimmed by 1 base and 1 base, with 10 bases remaining between them. CDR3 length equals 15 residues. This sample is drawn from a study of shared clonotypes between healthy human individuals. The run depth of the assay was deep. It was 150 to 250 ng DNA, about 30,000 T cell genomes, that sorted-subset replicate PCRs used. Libraries were prepared by immunoSEQ multiplex PCR; TCRdb keeps only in-frame clonotypes and omits some of them. This sample has around 1 million clones; over 75% occur once, and the top ten carry roughly 1.5%. Overall study results and limits: A limitation of the genetic and exposure-history diversity represented arose from few donors. Larger estimated richness was generally seen in naive subsets than in memory subsets.

The chain combines TRBV18 with TRBJ2-5; possible D gene TRBD1, 6 bases. The TCR originated in a man aged 18 to 29 in good health. Sequenced material: memory CD4+ T cells sorted from blood. Documented subset: CD45RA-negative fraction. The DNA of the CDR3 is TGTGCCAGCTCACCACTCCAGGGGAGCCAAGAGACCCAGTACTTC. Protein: CASSPLQGSQETQYF.